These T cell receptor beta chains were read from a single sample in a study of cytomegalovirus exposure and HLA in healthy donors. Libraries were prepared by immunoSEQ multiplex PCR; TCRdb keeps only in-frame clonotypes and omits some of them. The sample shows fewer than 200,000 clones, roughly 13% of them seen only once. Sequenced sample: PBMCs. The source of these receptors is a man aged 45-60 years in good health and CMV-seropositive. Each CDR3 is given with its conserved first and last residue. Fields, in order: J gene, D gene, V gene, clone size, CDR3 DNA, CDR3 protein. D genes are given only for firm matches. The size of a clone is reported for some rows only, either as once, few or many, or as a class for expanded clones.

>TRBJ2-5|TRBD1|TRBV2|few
TGTGCCAGCAGTCCGGACAGGGCACGGGAGACCCAGTACTTC
CASSPDRARETQYF
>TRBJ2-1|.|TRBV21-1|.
TGTGCTTCGGACAGGGCTGAAAATGAGCAGTTCTTC
CASDRAENEQFF
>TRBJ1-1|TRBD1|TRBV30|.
TGTGCCTGGAGCGGACAGGGGGCGACTGAAGCTTTCTTT
CAWSGQGATEAFF
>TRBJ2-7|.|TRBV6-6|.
TGTGCCAGCAGTTACTCTTCAGGGGCGTCCTTCTACGAGCAGTACTTC
CASSYSSGASFYEQYF
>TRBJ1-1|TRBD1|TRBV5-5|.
TGTGCCAGCAGCCCCCTGGGACAGAGGAACACTGAAGCTTTCTTT
CASSPLGQRNTEAFF
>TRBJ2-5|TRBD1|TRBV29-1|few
TGCAGCGTTGAGGGACAGGCCCAAGAGACCCAGTACTTC
CSVEGQAQETQYF
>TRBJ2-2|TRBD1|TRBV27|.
TGTGCCAGCAGTCGACAGGGGAACACCGGGGAGCTGTTTTTT
CASSRQGNTGELFF
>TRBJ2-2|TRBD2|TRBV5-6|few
TGTGCCAGCAGCCTGGAACGGGGGGCCGGGGAGCTGTTTTTT
CASSLERGAGELFF
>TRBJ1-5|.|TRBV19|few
TGTGCCAGTAGCGACGCGGGGAATCAGCCCCAGCATTTT
CASSDAGNQPQHF
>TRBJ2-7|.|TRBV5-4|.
TGTGCCAGCACCTTGGCGGGTGACTACGAGCAGTACTTC
CASTLAGDYEQYF
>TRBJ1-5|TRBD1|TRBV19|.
TGTGCCAGTAAAAGGGGGCAGGTCCCCAATCAGCCCCAGCATTTT
CASKRGQVPNQPQHF
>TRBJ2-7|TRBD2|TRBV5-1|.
TGCGCCAGCAGCCTCCGGGCTAGCGGGCCCCTCGAGCAGTACTTC
CASSLRASGPLEQYF
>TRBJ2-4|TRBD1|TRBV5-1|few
TGCGCCAGCAGCTGGGAGGGACAGGGGGTAAACATTCAGTACTTC
CASSWEGQGVNIQYF
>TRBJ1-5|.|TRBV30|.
TGTGCCTGGAGTAGGGGGGGTGATCAGCCCCAGCATTTT
CAWSRGGDQPQHF
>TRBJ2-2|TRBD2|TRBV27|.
TGTGCCAGCAGGCCGGACAGGAATAGCGGGGGGATTAACACCGGGGAGCTGTTTTTT
CASRPDRNSGGINTGELFF